The TCR beta chain under discussion was sequenced for a study of cytomegalovirus exposure and HLA in healthy donors. Findings and caveats of the study: Investigators reported 150 to 200 TCR beta chains as tied to cytomegalovirus. Reportedly, cytomegalovirus status was diagnosed with high sensitivity and specificity. Some V segments could not be told apart, so they were left out, TRBV6-2 and TRBV6-3 among them.

PCR amplification relied on 60 Vbeta primers (plus 13 Jbeta primers). The protocol was immunoSEQ multiplex PCR, while the TCRdb copy is restricted to in-frame clones and leaves out a portion. The sample carries approximately 110,000 clones, around two thirds recorded once. In regard to this clone: Antigen: not known.

V was shortened by 1 base and J by 3 bases, with 7 bases between the two germline ends. This CDR3 comprises 13 residues. Germline assignment: CDR1 SGHAT and CDR2 FQNNGV. This sequence originates from a man aged 55 to 70 in good health and CMV-seropositive. The chain combines TRBV11-2 with TRBJ2-7; D uncertain. Sequenced material: PBMCs. CDR3 region: CASSLGQVYEQYF. CDR3 DNA sequence: TGTGCCAGCAGCTTAGGGCAGGTCTACGAGCAGTACTTC.